The T cell receptor (beta chain) described here comes from a study of T cells in Graves' hyperthyroidism and ophthalmopathy. Study-level findings and limits: Ophthalmopathy was model-predicted a median approximately 6.4 months pre-onset. Most thyroid clonotypes that were expanded above 0.001 also turned up in blood.

This clonotype has at least ten counts. Its antigen is currently unknown. Preceding any ophthalmopathy symptoms, the blood sample dates from first hyperthyroidism diagnosis. What was amplified from RNA transcripts were TCR beta CDR3 regions. The TCR CDR3 was amplified in a first-round RT-PCR using the HTBI primer set. TCRdb re-called the multiplex PCR reads through MiXCR, storing one row per CDR3 protein. The repertoire consists of about 300,000 distinct CDR3 sequences, with 25% to 30% occurring once and the leading ten covering 20% to 30%. This CDR3 is built from 15 residues. Trimming stripped 2 bases from V and 0 bases from J, with 10 bases between. The germline gives CDR1 SGHAT, CDR2 FQDESV (reference sequence).

V gene TRBV11-1 combines with J gene TRBJ1-1; D ambiguous. Sequencing was performed on blood. This receptor was identified in a man aged 35 to 55 with Graves' hyperthyroidism that later progressed to Graves' ophthalmopathy. CDR3 loop: CASSLWPDMNTEAFF. Here the CDR3 DNA reads TGTGCCAGCAGCTTATGGCCCGACATGAACACTGAAGCTTTCTTT.